The T cell receptor beta chain under discussion was sequenced for a study of T cells in Graves' hyperthyroidism and ophthalmopathy. V gave up 6 bases and J gave up 5 bases; unmatched junction bases: 11. Germline V lookup: CDR1 DFQATT, CDR2 SNEGSKA (reference sequence). CDR3 length equals 14 residues. Graves' hyperthyroidism qualified as stable when ophthalmopathy did not progress within 18 months. The study, taken as a whole, reports: In blood, most of the thyroid clonotypes expanded above 0.001 were also present.

Amplification of TCR beta CDR3 regions was performed using RNA transcripts as template. Initially, a first-round RT-PCR of the TCR CDR3 employed the HTBI primer set. One entry per CDR3 protein, called by TCRdb with MiXCR from the multiplex PCR reads. The sample holds more than 650,000 distinct CDR3 sequences, around 13% seen once. Worth noting for this clonotype: As yet, its antigen is unknown.

The clonotype comes from a woman aged 18-29 years with Graves' hyperthyroidism. Source material: blood. The rearrangement links TRBV20-1 to TRBJ2-5, with 8 nucleotides matching TRBD2. The CDR3 reads CSAGREGLGETQYF. The CDR3 DNA sequence: TGCAGTGCCGGCCGGGAGGGCCTCGGGGAGACCCAGTACTTC.